Below, 7 T cell receptor beta chains from the same sample are listed, as sequenced in a study of blood T cell repertoires in COVID-19 (dated by TCRdb to 2020 to 2021). Libraries were made using the immunoSEQ multiplex PCR assay. The table comes from immuneACCESS by way of TCRdb, which keeps in-frame sequences with V and J called. Part of the clones is missing from these tables; in studies checked, under half for an unresolved V gene and the rest for unknown reasons. A total of about 73,000 clones appear in this sample, approximately 80% of them only once. Roughly 4% of the sample lies in the top ten. Sample: peripheral blood. These receptors came from a woman aged 60 to 75 with acute or convalescent COVID-19.

The chain employs TRBV19 and TRBJ1-1; TRBD1 agrees at 7 bases. J gave up 6 bases and V 6 bases, and 13 bases lay outside the gene matches. This CDR3 has 15 residues. Germline V CDR1 and CDR2: LNHDA, SQIVND (reference sequence). CDR3 nucleotides: TGTGCCAGTAGACCACGTACAGGGGCTGGGGCTGAAGCTTTCTTT. This codes for CASRPRTGAGAEAFF. Complete variable domain (other parts from reference TRBV19 and TRBJ1-1): DGGITQSPKYLFRKEGQNVTLSCEQNLNHDAMYWYRQDPGQGLRLIYYSQIVNDFQKGDIAEGYSVSREKKESFPLTVTSAQKNPTAFYLCASRPRTGAGAEAFFGQGTRLTVV.

The chain joins TRBV5-1 to TRBJ2-1; 7 bases match TRBD1. J gave up 8 bases and V 4 bases, and 15 bases lay outside the gene matches. This CDR3 spans 16 amino acids. Germline loops: CDR1 SGHRS, CDR2 YFSETQ. In nucleotides, the CDR3 is TGCGCCAGCAGCCTCGCCCAGGGGGTCATCTTGGATGAGCAGTTCTTC. Translating gives CASSLAQGVILDEQFF.

This sequence joins TRBV30 and TRBJ1-5; D perhaps matches TRBD1 (6 bases). CDR1 GTSNPN and CDR2 SVGIG come from the germline V gene (reference sequence). V was clipped by 1 base and J by 4 bases, with 17 bases between them. The CDR3 consists of 16 residues. This CDR3 is CAWSGGGQGINQPQHF. The CDR3 DNA is TGTGCCTGGAGTGGGGGTGGGCAGGGGATTAATCAGCCCCAGCATTTT.

V and J are TRBV9 and TRBJ1-5; possible D gene TRBD1, 5 bases. The CDR3 length is 16 residues. The V gene lost 0 bases and the J gene lost 7 bases, with 17 bases spanning the gap. Germline lookup yields CDR1 SGDLS and CDR2 YYNGEE. The CDR3 here is CASSVGSGDSTQPQHF. The CDR3 bases are TGTGCCAGCAGCGTAGGGAGTGGGGACTCGACGCAGCCCCAGCATTTT.

J is TRBJ1-5 and V is TRBV2; TRBD1 agrees at 8 bases. The length of the CDR3 is 13 residues. V shed 6 bases, J shed 7 bases, and the junction held 5 bases outside the gene matches. Germline V gives CDR1 SNHLY, CDR2 FYNNEI. CDR3 loop: CASRDRGGQPQHF. The CDR3 nucleotides are TGTGCCAGCAGAGACAGGGGCGGGCAGCCCCAGCATTTT.

The chain joins TRBV6-6 to TRBJ1-2; 7 bases align to TRBD1. CDR1 and CDR2 from the germline V gene are MNHNY and SVGAGI (reference sequence). The CDR3 extends over 12 amino acids. Trimming took 5 bases from V and 4 from J; bases not matched to a gene: 1. The CDR3 DNA reads TGTGCCAGCAGTCGGGACAGCTATGGCTACACCTTC. Amino acids: CASSRDSYGYTF.

This rearrangement joins TRBV5-1 to TRBJ1-2; 8 bases map to TRBD1. Trimming took 2 bases from V and 4 from J; bases not matched to a gene: 7. The CDR3 runs 15 residues. Germline loops: CDR1 SGHRS, CDR2 YFSETQ. The CDR3 DNA reads TGCGCCAGCAGCTTAACTTCCACAGGGGGCTATGGCTACACCTTC. Encoded protein: CASSLTSTGGYGYTF. The whole variable domain, filled in from reference TRBV5-1 and TRBJ1-2, reads KAGVTQTPRYLIKTRGQQVTLSCSPISGHRSVSWYQQTPGQGLQFLFEYFSETQRNKGNFPGRFSGRQFSNSRSEMNVSTLELGDSALYLCASSLTSTGGYGYTFGSGTRLTVV.